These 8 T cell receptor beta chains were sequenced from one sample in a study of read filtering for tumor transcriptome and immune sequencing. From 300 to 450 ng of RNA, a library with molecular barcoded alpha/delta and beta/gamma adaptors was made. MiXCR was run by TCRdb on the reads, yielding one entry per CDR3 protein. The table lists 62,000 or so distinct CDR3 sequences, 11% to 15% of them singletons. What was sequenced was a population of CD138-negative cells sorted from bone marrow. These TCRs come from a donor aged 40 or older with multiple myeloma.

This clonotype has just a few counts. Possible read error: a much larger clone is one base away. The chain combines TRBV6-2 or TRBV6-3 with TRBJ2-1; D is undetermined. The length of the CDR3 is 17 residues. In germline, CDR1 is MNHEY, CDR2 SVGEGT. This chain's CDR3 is CASGYRSGERLNNEQFF. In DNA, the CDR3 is TGTGCCAGCGGTTATCGGTCAGGTGAAAGGCTTAACAATGAGCAGTTCTTC.

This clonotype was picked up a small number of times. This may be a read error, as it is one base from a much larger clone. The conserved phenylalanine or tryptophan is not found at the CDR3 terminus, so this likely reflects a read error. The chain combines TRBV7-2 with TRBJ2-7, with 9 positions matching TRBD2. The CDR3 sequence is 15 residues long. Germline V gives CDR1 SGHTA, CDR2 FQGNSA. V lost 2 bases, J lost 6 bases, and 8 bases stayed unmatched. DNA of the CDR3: TGTGCCAGCAGCTTATTGGGCCTAGCGGGGACCGAGCAGTACCTC. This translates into CASSLLGLAGTEQYL.

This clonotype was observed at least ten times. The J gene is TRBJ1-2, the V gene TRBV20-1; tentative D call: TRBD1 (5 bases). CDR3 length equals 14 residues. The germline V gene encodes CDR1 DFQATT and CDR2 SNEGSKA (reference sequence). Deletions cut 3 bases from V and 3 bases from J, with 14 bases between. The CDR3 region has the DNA TGCAGTGCTAGGCTGGGGGGGGAGGACTATGGCTACACCTTC. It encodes CSARLGGEDYGYTF.

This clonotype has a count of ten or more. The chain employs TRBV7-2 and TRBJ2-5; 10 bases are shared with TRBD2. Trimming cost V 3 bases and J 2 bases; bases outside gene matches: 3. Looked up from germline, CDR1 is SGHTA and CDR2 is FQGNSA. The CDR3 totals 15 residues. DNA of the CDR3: TGTGCCAGCAGCTTTACTAGCGGGATACAAGAGACCCAGTACTTC. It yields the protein CASSFTSGIQETQYF.

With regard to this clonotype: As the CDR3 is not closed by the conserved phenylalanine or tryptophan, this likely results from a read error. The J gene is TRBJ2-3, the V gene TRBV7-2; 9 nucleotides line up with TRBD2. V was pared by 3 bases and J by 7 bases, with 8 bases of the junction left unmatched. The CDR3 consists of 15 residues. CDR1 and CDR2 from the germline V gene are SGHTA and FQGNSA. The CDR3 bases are TGTGCCAGCAGCTTTGGGTCGACTAGCGGAAATACGCAGTATTCT. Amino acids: CASSFGSTSGNTQYS.

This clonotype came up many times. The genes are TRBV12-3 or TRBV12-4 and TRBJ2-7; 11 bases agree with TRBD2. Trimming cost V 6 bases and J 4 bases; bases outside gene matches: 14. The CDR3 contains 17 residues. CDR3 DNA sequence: TGTGCCAGCAGCCATACTGGGTGGCTAGCGGGAGGATACGAGCAGTACTTC. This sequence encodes CASSHTGWLAGGYEQYF.

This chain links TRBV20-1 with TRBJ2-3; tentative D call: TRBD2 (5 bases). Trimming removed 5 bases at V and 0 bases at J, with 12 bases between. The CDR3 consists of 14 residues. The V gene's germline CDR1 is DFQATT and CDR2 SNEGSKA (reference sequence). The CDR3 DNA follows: TGCAGTGCTTTCGGAGGCGCGAGCACAGATACGCAGTATTTT. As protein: CSAFGGASTDTQYF.

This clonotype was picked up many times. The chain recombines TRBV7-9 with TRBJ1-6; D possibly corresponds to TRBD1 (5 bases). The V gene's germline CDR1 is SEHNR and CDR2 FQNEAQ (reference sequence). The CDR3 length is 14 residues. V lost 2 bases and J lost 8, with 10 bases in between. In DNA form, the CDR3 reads TGTGCCAGCAGCTTATCAGGGCTTGATTCACCCCTCCACTTT. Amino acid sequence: CASSLSGLDSPLHF.